This T cell receptor beta chain was captured in a study of technical replicates of blood from several donors. This table comes from immunoSEQ multiplex PCR, and its TCRdb copy is limited to in-frame clones, with some not included. This sample has some 66,000 clones, with around 87% found just once. The sample taken for sequencing was PBMCs. The clonotype originates from a human donor in good health. Some clones in this sample may be carry-over from other donors' samples.

The CDR3 sequence is CSATDIYEQYF. Written as DNA, the CDR3 is TGCAGTGCCACGGACATCTACGAGCAGTACTTC. The rearrangement links TRBV20-1 to TRBJ2-7, with D possibly TRBD1 on 5 matching bases. Trimming stripped 6 bases from V and 3 bases from J, with 9 bases between. CDR3 length: 11 residues. Per germline, CDR1 DFQATT and CDR2 SNEGSKA (reference sequence).